Sequencing of this T cell receptor (beta chain) was carried out in a study of radiation and T cells in renal cell carcinoma. Study-wide context: Nephrectomy followed 15 Gy stereotactic body radiation by 4 weeks.

This CDR3 is 14 amino acids long. V was pared by 0 bases and J by 5 bases, with 10 bases between. The germline gives CDR1 MNHEY, CDR2 SVGAGI. Findings of the study overall: No pretreatment tumor biopsies were available for baseline clonotypes. In blood, top tumor clones expanded by 2 weeks, shrinking by 4.

Noted time point: blood 2 weeks post-SBRT. Treatment here: 15 Gy SBRT to primary tumor, nephrectomy 4 weeks later. This renal cell carcinoma was of the clear cell type. In regard to this clone: Antigen: not known.

TCRdb's table, derived via immunoSEQ multiplex PCR, lists solely in-frame clones and lacks some. This sample carries some 130,000 clones, approximately 90% of them seen once, and the ten largest clones take almost 6%. Sample: blood, taken from a patient whose treatment included radiotherapy and nephrectomy. The TCR sequence derives from a woman in her 70s with renal cell carcinoma. This chain uses TRBV6-5 with TRBJ1-1; D call uncertain. The CDR3 DNA reads as TGTGCCAGCAGTTACTCGAAGGTGGGTACTGAAGCTTTCTTT. Its translation: CASSYSKVGTEAFF.